These T cell receptor beta chains were read from a single sample in a study of CXCR3-negative and CXCR3-positive naive CD8 T cells. TCRdb processed the 5' RACE reads again and assigns one entry to each CDR3 protein, with no DNA. Its clone listing holds around 88,000 distinct CDR3 sequences. Sequenced input: naive CXCR3+ CD8+ T cells from blood. The receptors here all came from a human donor in good health. Some clones in this sample may be carry-over from other donors' samples. Both conserved end residues are part of each CDR3.

15 | TRBJ2-7 | TRBV29-1 | CSVEDPTSGWHEQYF
18 | TRBJ1-5 | TRBV7-2 | CASSPPSGTGYSNQPQHF
14 | TRBJ2-7 | TRBV18 | CASSLGQGSYEQYF
14 | TRBJ2-7 | TRBV7-9 | CASSFLATGDEQYF
15 | TRBJ2-7 | TRBV11-1 | CASSAWTGEYFEQYF
15 | TRBJ2-7 | TRBV4-1 | CASSQPGQNPYEQYF
15 | TRBJ1-4 | TRBV11-2 | CASSLGSSGNEKLFF
12 | TRBJ1-2 | TRBV29-1 | CSVEGQDGGYTF
15 | TRBJ2-1 | TRBV5-6 | CASSFWRGGYNEQFF
14 | TRBJ1-1 | TRBV29-1 | CSVEGEDGPTEAFF
14 | TRBJ1-5 | TRBV7-9 | CASSLGTSGQPQHF
18 | TRBJ2-1 | TRBV6-5 | CASSYWALTPNSYNEQFF
13 | TRBJ2-7 | TRBV29-1 | CSVVDRGPGEQYF
15 | TRBJ2-3 | TRBV18 | CASSPSQQGADTQYF
15 | TRBJ1-5 | TRBV28 | CASSSGQGATQPQHF
12 | TRBJ2-6 | TRBV5-1 | CASNSGANVLTF
15 | TRBJ2-7 | TRBV18 | CASSPTGGGYYEQYF
14 | TRBJ1-1 | TRBV29-1 | CSVQIRTDLPEAFF
15 | TRBJ2-1 | TRBV5-1 | CASRDRLAVYTEQFF
20 | TRBJ2-7 | TRBV7-2 | CASSSQRLTSGGSDPREQYF
15 | TRBJ1-1 | TRBV4-1 | CASRPILDRYTEAFF
15 | TRBJ2-2 | TRBV2 | CASSAGQTNTGELFF
14 | TRBJ1-2 | TRBV27 | CASSQGESAYGYTF
16 | TRBJ1-1 | TRBV20-1 | CSAMTVWADKNTEAFF
12 | TRBJ2-1 | TRBV2 | CASSGLNIEQFF
16 | TRBJ2-1 | TRBV11-3 | CASSTLDSAGYNEQFF
11 | TRBJ2-1 | TRBV14 | CASSHYNEQFF
14 | TRBJ2-1 | TRBV5-5 | CASSLEAPFNEQFF
14 | TRBJ1-1 | TRBV20-1 | CSARTPVMNTEAFF
20 | TRBJ2-2 | TRBV4-1 | CASQARAGLGSGNPTGELFF
13 | TRBJ1-2 | TRBV29-1 | CSVVGTEHYGYTF
15 | TRBJ2-4 | TRBV4-3 | CASSQDLQGLDIQYF
13 | TRBJ2-1 | TRBV6-2/TRBV6-3 | CASSYSRDTEQFF
15 | TRBJ2-7 | TRBV29-1 | CSVEDLTGVYYEQYF
16 | TRBJ2-7 | TRBV7-9 | CASSYSGTGRSYEQYF
17 | TRBJ2-3 | TRBV12-3/TRBV12-4 | CASSLAPKRVTTDTQYF
11 | TRBJ1-1 | TRBV29-1 | CSVGTGWYSFF
15 | TRBJ1-5 | TRBV28 | CASKHGQGAGQPQHF
15 | TRBJ1-2 | TRBV20-1 | CSARQPRPDGYGYTF
13 | TRBJ2-1 | TRBV15 | CATRGPPGNEQFF
12 | TRBJ2-1 | TRBV27 | CASSPQYNEQFF
15 | TRBJ2-7 | TRBV28 | CASSFRGPLLYEQYF
15 | TRBJ2-6 | TRBV14 | CASSQGTEGANVLTF
19 | TRBJ2-7 | TRBV2 | CASSEGTGRMVAGFYEQYF
16 | TRBJ1-1 | TRBV4-3 | CASSQGQGAGNTEAFF